Listed here are 32 T cell receptor beta chains from one sample, sequenced in a study of OX40 agonist ivuxolimab in advanced cancers. Generated by immunoSEQ multiplex PCR, the TCRdb table keeps only in-frame clones and is missing some. The data show over 75,000 clones, about nine tenths seen once. Material: CD4+ or CD8+ T cells sorted from blood, obtained in a trial of the OX40 agonist ivuxolimab. The receptors shown here come from an adult with an advanced solid tumor such as melanoma, head and neck, liver or kidney cancer.

This clone was recorded a few times. CDR3 DNA: TGTGCCAGCAGTGCCGGCCTTGGATCAGGGCCCCAGCATTTT. Amino acids: CASSAGLGSGPQHF. The gene calls are TRBV6-4 and TRBJ1-5, with unresolved D. Trimming cost V 4 bases and J 9 bases, with 16 bases left between them. CDR1 MRHNA and CDR2 SNTAGT come from the germline V gene. The CDR3 has 14 residues.

The table lists this clone with a few counts. This rearrangement joins TRBV14 to TRBJ2-2; unclear D gene. The CDR3 is 14 residues long. CDR1 and CDR2 (germline): SGHDN, FVKESK. The ends were cut back, 4 bases at V and 3 bases at J, with 9 bases in the middle. The CDR3 is CASSLQTYTGELFF. CDR3 coding DNA: TGTGCCAGCAGCCTACAAACCTACACCGGGGAGCTGTTTTTT.

The V call is TRBV7-2, the J call TRBJ1-4; D call uncertain. CDR1 SGHTA and CDR2 FQGNSA come from the germline V gene. The CDR3 contains 14 residues. Trimming took off 1 base at V and 11 bases at J, with 14 bases between the two ends. In DNA form, the CDR3 reads TGTGCCAGCAGCTTAGAGGTTTCAGTTGTTAAACTGTTTTTT. Encoded protein: CASSLEVSVVKLFF.

CDR3 nucleotides: TGTGCCTGGAGAAGGCGAAGAGTCCAAGAGACCCAGTACTTC. Translating it yields CAWRRRRVQETQYF. The V and J genes are TRBV30 and TRBJ2-5; D not resolved. CDR1 is GTSNPN, CDR2 SVGIG, per germline (reference sequence). CDR3 length equals 14 residues. The V gene lost 3 bases and the J gene lost 1 base, with 12 bases spanning the gap.

The rearrangement joins TRBV6-5 to TRBJ1-4, with D perhaps TRBD1 (6 bases). The V gene lost 5 bases and the J gene lost 0 bases, with 10 bases spanning the gap. CDR3 length equals 15 residues. The germline CDR1 and CDR2 sequences are MNHEY and SVGAGI. The chain's CDR3 is CASSGQLATNEKLFF. DNA of the CDR3: TGTGCCAGCAGTGGACAGCTTGCAACTAATGAAAAACTGTTTTTT.

V gene TRBV12-5 combines with J gene TRBJ2-7, with 10 bases identical to TRBD2. CDR3 length: 15 amino acids. Germline values: CDR1 LGHNT, CDR2 FRNRAP. V was clipped by 4 bases and J by 4 bases; unmatched bases: 7. The CDR3 nucleotides are TGTGCTAGTGGTTCCTCCTGGACTAGCGGTTACGAGCAGTACTTC. It is translated as CASGSSWTSGYEQYF.

V is TRBV5-4 and J is TRBJ2-1, with 9 bases identical to TRBD2. The CDR3 length is 16 residues. Trimming cost V 0 bases and J 2 bases; bases outside gene matches: 3. Germline CDR1 reads SGHNT; CDR2 reads YYREEE (reference sequence). The CDR3 is CASSLGLAEAYNEQFF. CDR3 coding DNA: TGTGCCAGCAGCTTGGGACTAGCGGAAGCCTACAATGAGCAGTTCTTC.

This chain links TRBV6-5 with TRBJ2-3; 8 nucleotides match TRBD1. Germline lookup yields CDR1 MNHEY and CDR2 SVGAGI. CDR3 length equals 13 residues. The ends lost 6 bases at V and 4 bases at J; junction bases unmatched: 3. The CDR3 DNA follows: TGTGCCAGCAGACTGGGACAGGCAGATACGCAGTATTTT. Translating it yields CASRLGQADTQYF.

This sequence joins TRBV5-1 and TRBJ2-3; D gene uncertain. The CDR3 spans 14 residues. Germline loops: CDR1 SGHRS, CDR2 YFSETQ. The V end lost 4 bases, the J end lost 4 bases, and 13 bases lay between the germline ends. The CDR3 reads CASSRSNPPDTQYF. CDR3 nucleotides: TGCGCCAGCAGCCGTAGCAATCCTCCAGATACGCAGTATTTT.

The genes are TRBV5-1 and TRBJ2-1, with D perhaps matching TRBD2 (6 bases). V lost 3 bases to trimming and J lost 0 bases, with 19 bases between them. This CDR3 spans 18 amino acids. In germline, CDR1 is SGHRS, CDR2 YFSETQ. CDR3 DNA: TGCGCCAGCAGCTCCCAGGGTTTAGCGGCCAGCTCCTACAATGAGCAGTTCTTC. Translating it yields CASSSQGLAASSYNEQFF.

This chain links TRBV18 with TRBJ1-5; D unresolved. Germline-derived CDR1 and CDR2 are KGHSH and LQKENI. Trimming pared 0 bases from V and 7 bases from J, leaving 13 bases between. The CDR3 totals 15 residues. The CDR3 loop reads CASSPPLVGNQPQHF. The CDR3 DNA reads as TGTGCCAGCTCACCACCATTAGTGGGGAACCAGCCCCAGCATTTT.

The rearrangement joins TRBV30 to TRBJ2-3; D possibly uses TRBD1 or TRBD2 (6 bases each). With 2 bases removed from V and 3 bases from J, the gap between germline ends came to 12 bases. The length of the CDR3 is 14 residues. Germline V gene lookup returns CDR1 GTSNPN and CDR2 SVGIG (reference sequence). The CDR3 nucleotides read TGTGCCTGGAGTTATAGGGGGGTAACAGATACGCAGTATTTT. Amino acid sequence: CAWSYRGVTDTQYF.

The J gene is TRBJ2-1, the V gene TRBV6-6; no definite D call. V lost 4 bases and J 6 bases, leaving 7 bases between the germline ends. Germline-derived CDR1 and CDR2 are MNHNY and SVGAGI (reference sequence). CDR3 length: 12 residues. The chain's CDR3 is CASSWPSNEQFF. The CDR3 DNA is TGTGCCAGCAGTTGGCCTAGCAATGAGCAGTTCTTC.

V gene TRBV9 combines with J gene TRBJ2-1; 16 positions match TRBD2. CDR1 and CDR2 from the germline V gene are SGDLS and YYNGEE. This CDR3 region has 16 residues. The trim removed 3 bases at V and 7 bases at J, leaving 4 bases unmatched. CDR3 nucleotides: TGTGCCAGCAGCGAGGGACTAGCGGGAGGGCAGAATGAGCAGTTCTTC. Translated: CASSEGLAGGQNEQFF.

This chain connects TRBV30 to TRBJ1-1; no clear D gene. V was trimmed by 3 bases and J by 0 bases, leaving 8 bases between them. The CDR3 loop spans 13 amino acids. Germline values: CDR1 GTSNPN, CDR2 SVGIG (reference sequence). CDR3 protein: CAWRRGLNTEAFF. In nucleotides, the CDR3 is TGTGCCTGGAGGAGAGGCTTGAACACTGAAGCTTTCTTT.

The chain is built from TRBV6-6 and TRBJ1-2, with 10 bases identical to TRBD1. Germline CDR1 is MNHNY and CDR2 is SVGAGI (reference sequence). The CDR3 extends over 14 amino acids. V gave up 5 bases and J gave up 10 bases; unmatched junction bases: 10. The chain's CDR3 is CASSDRDRGRPYTF. The CDR3 region has the DNA TGTGCCAGCAGTGACCGGGACAGGGGCCGCCCCTACACCTTC.

J is TRBJ2-3 and V is TRBV6-6; D tentatively reads TRBD1 or TRBD2 (5 bases each). CDR3 size: 16 residues. Germline V CDR1 and CDR2: MNHNY, SVGAGI (reference sequence). Trimming left V 6 bases short and J 2 bases short, with 18 bases between. The CDR3 DNA reads as TGTGCCAGCAGCTCGCCGTCGGGGCAGAACACAGATACGCAGTATTTT. Protein sequence: CASSSPSGQNTDTQYF.

The CDR3 DNA follows: TGTGCCAGCAGCCATTCAGTCTCCTACGAGCAGTACTTC. Protein: CASSHSVSYEQYF. The chain joins TRBV14 to TRBJ2-7; D is undetermined. The CDR3 has 13 amino acids. Trimming took 3 bases from V and 0 from J, leaving 6 bases between them. The germline V gene encodes CDR1 SGHDN and CDR2 FVKESK.

The chain recombines TRBV7-8 with TRBJ2-5; 10 positions agree with TRBD1. With V trimmed by 2 bases and J by 4 bases, 4 bases remained unmatched. Germline values: CDR1 SGHVS, CDR2 FQNEAQ. The CDR3 covers 15 residues. This CDR3 reads CASSLRDRGSETQYF. CDR3 sequence (DNA): TGTGCCAGCAGCTTAAGGGACAGGGGTTCAGAGACCCAGTACTTC.

This clone was seen a single time. V is TRBV30 and J is TRBJ1-2, with D possibly TRBD1 on 5 matching bases. This CDR3 is 14 amino acids long. The germline V gene has CDR1 GTSNPN and CDR2 SVGIG (reference sequence). Trimming stripped 1 base from V and 4 bases from J, with 13 bases between. CDR3 in DNA: TGTGCCTGGAGTGGAATGGGACTAATCTATGGCTACACCTTC. The encoded protein is CAWSGMGLIYGYTF.

The rearrangement uses TRBV7-9 and TRBJ2-2, with D possibly being TRBD1 (6 bases). The CDR3 runs 18 residues. Per the germline V gene, CDR1 is SEHNR and CDR2 is FQNEAQ (reference sequence). Trimming stripped 2 bases from V and 5 bases from J, with 21 bases between. The CDR3: CASSLRGFGPTGTGELFF. CDR3 in DNA: TGTGCCAGCAGCTTAAGGGGATTCGGGCCAACAGGGACCGGGGAGCTGTTTTTT.

Only one count was recorded for this clone. This rearrangement joins TRBV7-9 to TRBJ1-2; weak D call: TRBD1 (5 bases). V lost 5 bases, J lost 1 base, and 17 bases lay in between. In germline, CDR1 is SEHNR, CDR2 FQNEAQ (reference sequence). The length of the CDR3 is 16 residues. The DNA of the CDR3 is TGTGCCAGCAGCAGAACGGGGCAGGGATATAACTATGGCTACACCTTC. This codes for CASSRTGQGYNYGYTF.

The chain couples TRBV7-2 to TRBJ2-7, with TRBD2 identical over 8 bases. V was pared by 1 base and J by 2 bases, with 4 bases of the junction left unmatched. Per germline, CDR1 SGHTA and CDR2 FQGNSA. The CDR3 has 15 residues. CDR3 in amino acids: CASSLESGGPYEQYF. The CDR3 DNA follows: TGTGCCAGCAGCTTAGAGTCGGGAGGGCCCTACGAGCAGTACTTC.

This chain uses TRBV15 with TRBJ2-3, with a possible D match to TRBD1 (5 bases). There are 15 residues in the CDR3. Germline V CDR1 and CDR2: LNHNV, YYDKDF (reference sequence). Trimming shortened V by 1 base and J by 2 bases, and 10 bases separated the two germline ends. The CDR3 DNA is TGTGCCACCAGCAGAGGGCAGGGCCTCACAGATACGCAGTATTTT. This gives the protein CATSRGQGLTDTQYF.

The rearrangement links TRBV30 to TRBJ1-5; tentative D call: TRBD1 (5 bases). V was shortened by 3 bases and J by 5 bases, with 17 bases between the two germline ends. The CDR3 is 15 amino acids. Germline assignment: CDR1 GTSNPN and CDR2 SVGIG (reference sequence). The CDR3 here is CAWREQGGDHQPQHF. In nucleotides, the CDR3 is TGTGCCTGGAGAGAGCAGGGAGGGGATCATCAGCCCCAGCATTTT.

The rearrangement joins TRBV30 to TRBJ2-3, with no clear D. In germline, CDR1 is GTSNPN, CDR2 SVGIG (reference sequence). Deletions cut 3 bases from V and 1 base from J, with 8 bases between. The CDR3 contains 13 residues. CDR3 region: CAWSPGGTDTQYF. In DNA form, the CDR3 reads TGTGCCTGGAGCCCTGGGGGCACAGATACGCAGTATTTT.

In DNA, the CDR3 is TGTGCCAGCAGTTATAGCGGGCGAAACAATGAGCAGTTCTTC. Protein: CASSYSGRNNEQFF. The chain has TRBV6-5 and TRBJ2-1; 7 nucleotides align to TRBD2. With 3 bases clipped from V and 5 bases from J, the junction kept 4 bases outside the gene matches. CDR1 is MNHEY, CDR2 SVGAGI, per germline. The CDR3 extends over 14 amino acids.

The chain uses TRBV30 and TRBJ1-2; D ambiguous. V was cut by 4 bases and J by 3 bases, with 12 bases left in between. This CDR3 comprises 13 residues. Looked up from germline, CDR1 is GTSNPN and CDR2 is SVGIG (reference sequence). The CDR3 nucleotides are TGTGCCTGGACGCCCTCTAGGGACTATGGCTACACCTTC. Amino acid sequence: CAWTPSRDYGYTF.

The genes are TRBV4-2 and TRBJ2-7; TRBD1 might be the D (5 bases). Trimming removed 1 base at V and 1 base at J, with 11 bases between. The germline V gene encodes CDR1 LGHNA and CDR2 YNFKEQ. CDR3 length equals 15 residues. The CDR3 coding sequence is TGTGCCAGCAGCCAAGTTGGGGCCAGTTCCTACGAGCAGTACTTC. Protein product: CASSQVGASSYEQYF.

This chain links TRBV5-1 with TRBJ2-7; TRBD1 matches at 11 bases. V dropped 0 bases and J dropped 7; count of bases not matched to a gene: 6. This CDR3 is 15 amino acids long. CDR1 and CDR2 from the germline V gene are SGHRS and YFSETQ. CDR3 in DNA: TGCGCCAGCAGCTTGGTCGGGACAGGGGGGAGAGAGCAGTACTTC. This codes for CASSLVGTGGREQYF.

The genes are TRBV18 and TRBJ2-5, with no clear D. V gave up 3 bases and J gave up 5 bases, with 10 bases separating them. Germline CDR1 and CDR2: KGHSH and LQKENI. This CDR3 is built from 13 residues. The CDR3 DNA reads TGTGCCAGCTCACCCGAGATAGAGGAGACCCAGTACTTC. As protein: CASSPEIEETQYF.

The chain carries TRBV9 and TRBJ1-5; the match to TRBD1 covers 7 bases. Germline loops: CDR1 SGDLS, CDR2 YYNGEE. With 3 bases clipped from V and 6 bases from J, the junction kept 3 bases outside the gene matches. This CDR3 comprises 13 residues. In nucleotides, the CDR3 is TGTGCCAGCAGCGCTACAGGGGTTCAGCCCCAGCATTTT. Its translation: CASSATGVQPQHF.